These T cell receptor beta chains were read from a single sample in a study of brain T cells in children with intractable seizures. Only in-frame clones appear in the TCRdb table, and some are missing; sequencing was by immunoSEQ multiplex PCR. The sample contains some 80,000 clones, about 93% of which appear only once. Sequenced here: peripheral blood, sampled at surgery. These receptors came from a girl aged 2-10 years with Rasmussen encephalitis and intractable seizures. The CDR3 runs from the conserved cysteine through the conserved F or W. A D gene is named only where the DNA matches it firmly. Clone size, where shown, is once, few, many, or a class for clones that have expanded.

>TRBV2|.|TRBD1|TRBJ2-7
CASKGQGSSYEQYF
TGTGCCAGCAAGGGACAGGGGTCCTCCTACGAGCAGTACTTC
>TRBV5-4|.|.|TRBJ2-3
CASSLGVDPGDTQYF
TGTGCCAGCAGCTTGGGGGTTGATCCAGGGGATACGCAGTATTTT
>TRBV14|.|.|TRBJ1-3
CASSQGGLGNTIYF
TGTGCCAGCAGCCAAGGGGGGCTAGGAAACACCATATATTTT
>TRBV19|once|.|TRBJ1-1
CASSINQAAVRSEAFF
TGTGCCAGTAGTATAAATCAGGCGGCAGTCCGCTCTGAAGCTTTCTTT
>TRBV2|.|TRBD1|TRBJ2-1
CAITDRESYNEQFF
TGTGCCATCACAGACAGGGAATCCTACAATGAGCAGTTCTTC
>TRBV5-1|.|.|TRBJ1-6
CASSRPGNNSPLHF
TGCGCCAGCAGTCGCCCAGGGAATAATTCACCCCTCCACTTT
>TRBV24-1|.|TRBD1|TRBJ2-1
CATSDPSRGQGRHEQFF
TGTGCCACCAGTGATCCAAGTAGGGGACAGGGGAGGCATGAGCAGTTCTTC
>TRBV24-1|once|.|TRBJ1-2
CATSDSGGPYGYTF
TGTGCCACCAGTGATTCCGGGGGGCCTTATGGCTACACCTTC
>TRBV16|.|.|TRBJ2-4
CASSSRQALAKNIQYF
TGTGCCAGCAGCTCGCGACAGGCGCTAGCCAAAAACATTCAGTACTTC
>TRBV6-9|.|.|TRBJ2-1
CASSTTRWPYNEQFF
TGTGCCAGCAGTACAACTAGATGGCCCTACAATGAGCAGTTCTTC
>TRBV4-1|once|TRBD1|TRBJ1-2
CASSQEGGQTGGSLYGYTF
TGCGCCAGCAGCCAAGAAGGGGGGCAGACAGGGGGCTCCCTCTATGGCTACACCTTC
>TRBV4-1|.|.|TRBJ2-3
CANSQIVADTQYF
TGCGCCAACAGCCAAATTGTAGCAGATACGCAGTATTTT
>TRBV7-2|.|.|TRBJ2-1
CASSPWGSFDEQFF
TGTGCCAGCAGCCCCTGGGGGTCTTTCGATGAGCAGTTCTTC
>TRBV29-1|.|TRBD1|TRBJ1-1
CSVYRGQTEAFF
TGCAGCGTCTACAGGGGACAAACTGAAGCTTTCTTT
>TRBV2|.|.|TRBJ2-5
CASRRGQSQETQYF
TGTGCCAGCAGGCGGGGACAGTCCCAAGAGACCCAGTACTTC
>TRBV7-6|.|.|TRBJ2-3
CASSRGRADTQYF
TGTGCCAGCAGCCGGGGTCGGGCAGATACGCAGTATTTT
>TRBV5-4|.|TRBD1|TRBJ1-1
CASRAGQMNTEAFF
TGTGCCAGCAGGGCGGGACAGATGAACACTGAAGCTTTCTTT
>TRBV1|.|.|TRBJ2-5
CTSSQDRHGRAGETQYF
TGCACCAGCAGCCAAGATCGCCACGGGAGGGCCGGAGAGACCCAGTACTTC
>TRBV5-5|.|.|TRBJ1-2
CASSPGVASDYGYTF
TGTGCCAGCAGCCCTGGGGTTGCTTCGGATTATGGCTACACCTTC
>TRBV6-5|.|TRBD1|TRBJ2-7
CASSYETGSYEQYF
TGTGCCAGCAGTTACGAGACAGGGAGCTACGAGCAGTACTTC
>TRBV18|.|.|TRBJ2-7
CASSPPSYEQYF
TGTGCCAGCTCACCCCCCTCCTACGAGCAGTACTTC
>TRBV27|.|TRBD1|TRBJ2-5
CASSSIGQGLEGETQYF
TGTGCCAGCAGCTCAATAGGACAGGGCCTTGAAGGGGAGACCCAGTACTTC
>TRBV13|.|.|TRBJ2-7
CASSLVGLYEQYF
TGTGCCAGCAGCTTAGTCGGGCTGTACGAGCAGTACTTC
>TRBV9|few|.|TRBJ1-5
CASSVEGNSNQPQHF
TGTGCCAGCAGCGTAGAGGGGAATAGCAATCAGCCCCAGCATTTT
>TRBV6-1|once|TRBD1|TRBJ2-7
CASSEGQGRSYEQYF
TGTGCCAGCAGTGAGGGACAGGGCCGCTCCTACGAGCAGTACTTC
>TRBV11-3|.|.|TRBJ2-1
CASSLGGQVGSEQFF
TGTGCCAGCAGCTTGGGTGGGCAGGTGGGGAGTGAGCAGTTCTTC
>TRBV27|.|TRBD2|TRBJ2-3
CASSFLNSLAGGTDTQYF
TGTGCCAGCAGTTTTCTCAATTCTCTAGCGGGAGGCACAGATACGCAGTATTTT
>TRBV12-3/TRBV12-4|.|.|TRBJ1-1
CASSLALGSEAFF
TGTGCCAGCAGTTTAGCTTTGGGGTCTGAAGCTTTCTTT
>TRBV5-4|once|TRBD1|TRBJ1-1
CASSSTGWHEAFF
TGTGCCAGCAGCTCGACAGGGTGGCATGAAGCTTTCTTT
>TRBV7-2|.|TRBD2|TRBJ2-5
CASSPPGLARETQYF
TGTGCCAGCAGCCCACCGGGACTAGCGAGAGAGACCCAGTACTTC
>TRBV4-1|.|TRBD2|TRBJ2-7
CASSQEGGLAVDEQYF
TGCGCCAGCAGCCAAGAAGGGGGACTAGCGGTAGACGAGCAGTACTTC
>TRBV7-9|.|.|TRBJ1-5
CASSFSQGYQPQHF
TGTGCCAGCAGCTTTTCACAGGGCTACCAGCCCCAGCATTTT
>TRBV29-1|.|TRBD2|TRBJ2-5
CSADPGLGQETQYF
TGCAGCGCCGATCCTGGACTAGGCCAAGAGACCCAGTACTTC
>TRBV6-6|.|TRBD2|TRBJ2-1
CASSYSGRGNNEQFF
TGTGCCAGCAGTTACTCGGGGAGGGGAAACAATGAGCAGTTCTTC
>TRBV11-2|.|TRBD1|TRBJ1-2
CASRSNRGKYYGYTF
TGTGCCAGCAGGTCTAACAGGGGAAAGTACTATGGCTACACCTTC
>TRBV5-4|.|TRBD2|TRBJ2-1
CASSSRTSGGGDEQFF
TGTGCCAGCAGCTCACGAACTAGCGGGGGGGGAGATGAGCAGTTCTTC
>TRBV19|.|TRBD1|TRBJ2-1
CASRPTGQGTYNEQFF
TGTGCCAGTAGACCCACGGGACAGGGAACCTACAATGAGCAGTTCTTC
>TRBV2|.|TRBD1|TRBJ1-1
CASSDRTGLPEAFF
TGTGCCAGCAGTGACCGGACAGGGTTACCTGAAGCTTTCTTT
>TRBV10-1|few|TRBD1|TRBJ2-3
CASSGGTGSADTQYF
TGCGCCAGCAGTGGGGGGACAGGGAGCGCAGATACGCAGTATTTT
>TRBV12-3/TRBV12-4|.|.|TRBJ2-5
CASSLEETQYF
TGTGCCAGCAGTTTAGAAGAGACCCAGTACTTC
>TRBV7-3|.|.|TRBJ2-1
CASSPPGLALNEQFF
TGTGCCAGCAGCCCGCCCGGGCTAGCGCTCAATGAGCAGTTCTTC
>TRBV11-1|.|.|TRBJ1-1
CASKPGGGLRDTEAFF
TGTGCCAGCAAACCAGGAGGGGGGCTGAGGGACACTGAAGCTTTCTTT
>TRBV28|.|.|TRBJ1-2
CASSSNNYGYTF
TGTGCCAGCAGCTCAAACAACTATGGCTACACCTTC
>TRBV7-9|.|TRBD2|TRBJ2-3
CASSPPSGSAQYF
TGTGCCAGCAGCCCCCCTAGCGGGAGCGCGCAGTATTTT